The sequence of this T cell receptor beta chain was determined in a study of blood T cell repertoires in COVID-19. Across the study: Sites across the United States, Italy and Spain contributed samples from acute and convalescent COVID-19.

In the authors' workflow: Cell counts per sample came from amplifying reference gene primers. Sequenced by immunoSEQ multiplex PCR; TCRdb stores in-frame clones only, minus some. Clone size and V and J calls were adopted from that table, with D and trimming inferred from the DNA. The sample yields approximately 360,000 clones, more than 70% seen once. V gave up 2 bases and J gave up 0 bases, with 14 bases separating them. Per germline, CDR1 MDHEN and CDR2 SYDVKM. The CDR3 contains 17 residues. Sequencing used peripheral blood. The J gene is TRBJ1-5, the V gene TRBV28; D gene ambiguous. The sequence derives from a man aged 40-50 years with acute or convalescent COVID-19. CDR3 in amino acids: CASSLRTALDSNQPQHF. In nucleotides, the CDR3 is TGTGCCAGCAGTTTACGAACCGCGCTCGATAGCAATCAGCCCCAGCATTTT.